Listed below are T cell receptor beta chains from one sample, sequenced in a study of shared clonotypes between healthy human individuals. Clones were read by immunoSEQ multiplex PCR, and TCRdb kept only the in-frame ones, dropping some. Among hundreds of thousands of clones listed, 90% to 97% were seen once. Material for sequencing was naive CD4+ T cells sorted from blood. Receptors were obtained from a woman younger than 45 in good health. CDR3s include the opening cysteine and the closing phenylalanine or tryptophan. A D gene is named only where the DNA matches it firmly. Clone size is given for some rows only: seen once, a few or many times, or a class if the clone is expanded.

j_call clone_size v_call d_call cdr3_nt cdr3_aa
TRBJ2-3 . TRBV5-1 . TGCGCCAGCAGCGAGGACGGGTGGGCAGATACGCAGTATTTT CASSEDGWADTQYF
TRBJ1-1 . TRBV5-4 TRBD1 TGTGCCAGCAGGCCGGTACAGGGGGCAGGCACTGAAGCTTTCTTT CASRPVQGAGTEAFF
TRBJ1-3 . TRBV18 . TGTGCCAGCTCACCAATGGGGCCTGGAAACACCATATATTTT CASSPMGPGNTIYF
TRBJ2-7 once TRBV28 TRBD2 TGTGCCAGCAGTTTAATCTCGAGTCGAGCGGGGAGAAACGAGCAGTACTTC CASSLISSRAGRNEQYF
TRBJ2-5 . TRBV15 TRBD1 TGTGCCACCAGCAGAGCACTTACAGGGGGCCTCGAGACCCAGTACTTC CATSRALTGGLETQYF
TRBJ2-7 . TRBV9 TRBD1 TGTGCCAGCAGCGTAGCGACAGGGGGCTACTACGAGCAGTACTTC CASSVATGGYYEQYF
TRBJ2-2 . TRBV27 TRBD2 TGTGCCAGCAGTCCCCGACTAGCGGGAGGCACCGGGGAGCTGTTTTTT CASSPRLAGGTGELFF
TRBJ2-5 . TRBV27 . . CASRTTLCTSVPAEPQETQYF
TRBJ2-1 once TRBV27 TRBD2 TGTGCCAGCAGCCCCATAGCGGGAGTCTCCTACAATGAGCAGTTCTTC CASSPIAGVSYNEQFF
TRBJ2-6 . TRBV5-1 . TGCGCCAGCAGCTCCCGCCCAGGAGAGGCGTCTGGGGCCAACGTCCTGACTTTC CASSSRPGEASGANVLTF
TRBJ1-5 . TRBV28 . TGTGCCAGCAGTTTATTCGGGGGGAATCAGCCCCAGCATTTT CASSLFGGNQPQHF
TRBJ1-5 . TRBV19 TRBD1 TGTGCCAGTAGTACCGGACAGGGCAATCAGCCCCAGCATTTT CASSTGQGNQPQHF
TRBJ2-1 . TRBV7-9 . TGTGCCAGCAGTCCGCGGGGAACGGATTACAATGAGCAGTTCTTC CASSPRGTDYNEQFF
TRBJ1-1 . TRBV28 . TGTGCCAGCAGTTTTTTTGAGACTGAAGCTTTCTTT CASSFFETEAFF
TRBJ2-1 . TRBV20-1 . TGCAGTGCTAGAGAAGACAATGAGCAGTTCTTC CSAREDNEQFF
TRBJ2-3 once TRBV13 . TGTGCCAGCAGCCCATACACAGATACGCAGTATTTT CASSPYTDTQYF
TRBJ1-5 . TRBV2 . TGTGCCAGCAGGGGAACAGGGAACCCCCAGCATTTT CASRGTGNPQHF
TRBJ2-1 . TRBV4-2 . TGTGCCAGCAGCCCAGGACCCATCAATGAGCAGTTCTTC CASSPGPINEQFF